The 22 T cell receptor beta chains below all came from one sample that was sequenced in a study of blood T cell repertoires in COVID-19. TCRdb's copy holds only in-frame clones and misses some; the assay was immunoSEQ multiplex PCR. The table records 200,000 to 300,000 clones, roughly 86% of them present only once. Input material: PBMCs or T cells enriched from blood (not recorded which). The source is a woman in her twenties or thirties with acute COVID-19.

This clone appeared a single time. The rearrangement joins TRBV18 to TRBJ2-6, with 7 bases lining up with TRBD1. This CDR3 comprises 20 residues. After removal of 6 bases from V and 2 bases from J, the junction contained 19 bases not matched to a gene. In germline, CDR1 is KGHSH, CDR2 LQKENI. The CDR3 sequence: CASSQSWGWDSLTGANVLTF. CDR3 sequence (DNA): TGTGCCAGCTCCCAAAGCTGGGGGTGGGACAGTCTTACTGGGGCCAACGTCCTGACTTTC. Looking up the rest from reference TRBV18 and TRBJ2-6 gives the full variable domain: NAGVMQNPRHLVRRRGQEARLRCSPMKGHSHVYWYRQLPEEGLKFMVYLQKENIIDESGMPKERFSAEFPKEGPSILRIQQVVRGDSAAYFCASSQSWGWDSLTGANVLTFGAGSRLTVL.

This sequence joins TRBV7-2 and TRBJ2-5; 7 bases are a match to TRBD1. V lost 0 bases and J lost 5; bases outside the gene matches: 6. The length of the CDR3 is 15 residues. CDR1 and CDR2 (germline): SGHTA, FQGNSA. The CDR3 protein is CASSLAGQSMETQYF. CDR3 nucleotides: TGTGCCAGCAGCTTAGCGGGACAGTCTATGGAGACCCAGTACTTC.

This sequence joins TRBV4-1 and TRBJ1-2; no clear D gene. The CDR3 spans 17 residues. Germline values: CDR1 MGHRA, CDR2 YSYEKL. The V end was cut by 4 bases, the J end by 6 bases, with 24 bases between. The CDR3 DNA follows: TGCGCCAGCAGCCCTCGGACGGATGGGTGGGAGTCGGATGGCTACACCTTC. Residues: CASSPRTDGWESDGYTF.

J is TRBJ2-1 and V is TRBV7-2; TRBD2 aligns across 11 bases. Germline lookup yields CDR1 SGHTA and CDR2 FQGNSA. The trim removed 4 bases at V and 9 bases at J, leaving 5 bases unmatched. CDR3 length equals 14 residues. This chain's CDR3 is CASSYTSGGSEQFF. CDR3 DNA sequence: TGTGCCAGCAGCTACACTAGCGGGGGTAGTGAGCAGTTCTTC.

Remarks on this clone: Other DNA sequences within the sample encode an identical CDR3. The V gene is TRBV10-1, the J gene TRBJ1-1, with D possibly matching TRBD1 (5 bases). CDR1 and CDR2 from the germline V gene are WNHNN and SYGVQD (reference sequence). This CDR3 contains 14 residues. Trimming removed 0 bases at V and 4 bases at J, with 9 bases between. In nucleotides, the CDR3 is TGCGCCAGCAGTGAGTCGCAGGGAATCACTGAAGCTTTCTTT. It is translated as CASSESQGITEAFF.

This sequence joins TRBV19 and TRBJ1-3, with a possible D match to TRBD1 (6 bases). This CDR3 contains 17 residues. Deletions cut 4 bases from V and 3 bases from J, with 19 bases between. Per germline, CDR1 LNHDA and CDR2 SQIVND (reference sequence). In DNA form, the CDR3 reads TGTGCCAGTAGTACGTTCGGACAGTTTAATCGTGGAAACACCATATATTTT. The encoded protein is CASSTFGQFNRGNTIYF.

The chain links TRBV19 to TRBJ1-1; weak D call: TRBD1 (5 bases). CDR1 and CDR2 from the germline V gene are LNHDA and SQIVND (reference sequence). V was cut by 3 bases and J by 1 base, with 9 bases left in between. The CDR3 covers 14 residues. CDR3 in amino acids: CASSIRQQNTEAFF. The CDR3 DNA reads TGTGCCAGTAGTATTAGACAGCAGAACACTGAAGCTTTCTTT. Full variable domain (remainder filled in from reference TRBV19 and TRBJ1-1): DGGITQSPKYLFRKEGQNVTLSCEQNLNHDAMYWYRQDPGQGLRLIYYSQIVNDFQKGDIAEGYSVSREKKESFPLTVTSAQKNPTAFYLCASSIRQQNTEAFFGQGTRLTVV.

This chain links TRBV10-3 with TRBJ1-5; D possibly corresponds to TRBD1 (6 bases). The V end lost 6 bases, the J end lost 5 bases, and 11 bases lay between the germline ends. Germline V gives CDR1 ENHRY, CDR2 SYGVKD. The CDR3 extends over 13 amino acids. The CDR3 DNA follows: TGTGCCATCAGGCAGGGGCTAGATCAGCCCCAGCATTTT. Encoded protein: CAIRQGLDQPQHF.

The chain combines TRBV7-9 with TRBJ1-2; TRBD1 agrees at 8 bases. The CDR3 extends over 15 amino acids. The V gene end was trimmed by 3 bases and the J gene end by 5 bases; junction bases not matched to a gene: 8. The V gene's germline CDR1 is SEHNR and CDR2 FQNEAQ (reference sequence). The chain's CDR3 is CASSFSGGSVYGYTF. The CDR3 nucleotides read TGTGCCAGCAGCTTTTCAGGGGGCTCTGTTTATGGCTACACCTTC.

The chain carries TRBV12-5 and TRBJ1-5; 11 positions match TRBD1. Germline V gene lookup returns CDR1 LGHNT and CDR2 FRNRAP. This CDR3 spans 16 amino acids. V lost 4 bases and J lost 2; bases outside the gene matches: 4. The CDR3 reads CASGSLDRGRNQPQHF. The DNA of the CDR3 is TGTGCTAGTGGTTCGCTGGACAGGGGGCGCAATCAGCCCCAGCATTTT.

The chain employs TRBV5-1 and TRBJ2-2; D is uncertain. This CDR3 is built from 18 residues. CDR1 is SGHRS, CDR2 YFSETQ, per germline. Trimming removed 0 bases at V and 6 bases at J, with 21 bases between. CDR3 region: CASSLESLAVKSAGELFF. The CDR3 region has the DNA TGCGCCAGCAGCTTGGAATCTTTGGCCGTGAAAAGCGCCGGGGAGCTGTTTTTT.

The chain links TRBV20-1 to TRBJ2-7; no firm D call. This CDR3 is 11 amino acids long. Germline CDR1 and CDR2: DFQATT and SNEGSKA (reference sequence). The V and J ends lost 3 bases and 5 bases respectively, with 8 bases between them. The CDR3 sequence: CSASLRDEQYF. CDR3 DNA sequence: TGCAGTGCTAGTCTACGGGACGAGCAGTACTTC.

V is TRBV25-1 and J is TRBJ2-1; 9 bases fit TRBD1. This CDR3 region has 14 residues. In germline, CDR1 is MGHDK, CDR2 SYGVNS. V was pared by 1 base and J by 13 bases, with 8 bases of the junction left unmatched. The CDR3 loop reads CASSEFGDRAFQFF. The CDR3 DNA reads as TGTGCCAGCAGTGAATTTGGGGACAGGGCGTTTCAGTTCTTC.

This CDR3 is CASSQASGAGGARDTQYF. The CDR3 DNA reads TGCGCCAGCAGCCAGGCCTCGGGTGCGGGGGGGGCCCGTGATACGCAGTATTTT. The rearrangement joins TRBV4-1 to TRBJ2-3; the match to TRBD2 covers 9 bases. This CDR3 has 18 amino acids. With V trimmed by 3 bases and J by 6 bases, 16 bases remained unmatched. Germline assignment: CDR1 MGHRA and CDR2 YSYEKL.

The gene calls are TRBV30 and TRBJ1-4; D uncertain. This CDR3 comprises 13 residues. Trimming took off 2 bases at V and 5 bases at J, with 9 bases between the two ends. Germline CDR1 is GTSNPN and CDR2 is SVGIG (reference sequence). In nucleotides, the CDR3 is TGTGCCTGGAGTCGCCAGAGGAATGAAAAACTGTTTTTT. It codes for CAWSRQRNEKLFF.

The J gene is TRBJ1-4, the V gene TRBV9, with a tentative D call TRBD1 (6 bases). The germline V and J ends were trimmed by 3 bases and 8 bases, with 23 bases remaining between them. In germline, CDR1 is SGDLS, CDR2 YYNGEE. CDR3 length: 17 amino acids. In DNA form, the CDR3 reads TGTGCCAGCAGCGAGACGTCGTTCGGGGGGGCGGTCGAAAAACTGTTTTTT. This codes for CASSETSFGGAVEKLFF. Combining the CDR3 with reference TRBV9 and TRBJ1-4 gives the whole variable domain DSGVTQTPKHLITATGQRVTLRCSPRSGDLSVYWYQQSLDQGLQFLIQYYNGEERAKGNILERFSAQQFPDLHSELNLSSLELGDSALYFCASSETSFGGAVEKLFFGSGTQLSVL.

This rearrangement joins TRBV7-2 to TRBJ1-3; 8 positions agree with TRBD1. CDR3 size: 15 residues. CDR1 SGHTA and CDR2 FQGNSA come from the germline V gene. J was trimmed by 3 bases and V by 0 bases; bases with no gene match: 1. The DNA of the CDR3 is TGTGCCAGCAGCTTAGCTACAGGGGGTGGAAACACCATATATTTT. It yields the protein CASSLATGGGNTIYF. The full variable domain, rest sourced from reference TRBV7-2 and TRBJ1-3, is GAGVSQSPSNKVTEKGKDVELRCDPISGHTALYWYRQSLGQGLEFLIYFQGNSAPDKSGLPSDRFSAERTGGSVSTLTIQRTQQEDSAVYLCASSLATGGGNTIYFGEGSWLTVV.

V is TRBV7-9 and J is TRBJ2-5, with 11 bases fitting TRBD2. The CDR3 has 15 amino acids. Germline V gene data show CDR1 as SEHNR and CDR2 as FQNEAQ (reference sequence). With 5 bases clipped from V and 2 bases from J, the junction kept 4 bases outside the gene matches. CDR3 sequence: CASSNRLAGQETQYF. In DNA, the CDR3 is TGTGCCAGCAGCAACCGACTAGCGGGGCAAGAGACCCAGTACTTC.

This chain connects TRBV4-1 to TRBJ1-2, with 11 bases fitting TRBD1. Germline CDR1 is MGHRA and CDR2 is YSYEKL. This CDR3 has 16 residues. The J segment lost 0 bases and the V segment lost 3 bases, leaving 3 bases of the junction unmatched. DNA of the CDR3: TGCGCCAGCAGCCAGAAGGGACAGGGGGCTAACTATGGCTACACCTTC. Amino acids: CASSQKGQGANYGYTF.

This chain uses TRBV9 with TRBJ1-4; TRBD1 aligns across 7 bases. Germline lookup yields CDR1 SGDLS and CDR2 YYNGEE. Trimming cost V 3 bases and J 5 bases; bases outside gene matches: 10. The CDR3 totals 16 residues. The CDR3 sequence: CASSGNPTGENEKLFF. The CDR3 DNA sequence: TGTGCCAGCAGCGGAAACCCCACAGGGGAGAATGAAAAACTGTTTTTT.

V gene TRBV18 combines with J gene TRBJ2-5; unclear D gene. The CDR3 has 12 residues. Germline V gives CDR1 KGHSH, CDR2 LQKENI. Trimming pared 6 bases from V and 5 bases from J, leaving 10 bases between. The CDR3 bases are TGTGCCAGCTCGCCTACGGGTGAGACCCAGTACTTC. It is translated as CASSPTGETQYF.

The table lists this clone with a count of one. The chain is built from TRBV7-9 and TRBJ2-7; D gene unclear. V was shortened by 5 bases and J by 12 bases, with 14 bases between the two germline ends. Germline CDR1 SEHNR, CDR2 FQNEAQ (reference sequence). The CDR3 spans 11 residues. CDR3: CASSTSYEVYF. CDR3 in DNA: TGTGCCAGCAGCACTTCCTACGAAGTGTACTTC.